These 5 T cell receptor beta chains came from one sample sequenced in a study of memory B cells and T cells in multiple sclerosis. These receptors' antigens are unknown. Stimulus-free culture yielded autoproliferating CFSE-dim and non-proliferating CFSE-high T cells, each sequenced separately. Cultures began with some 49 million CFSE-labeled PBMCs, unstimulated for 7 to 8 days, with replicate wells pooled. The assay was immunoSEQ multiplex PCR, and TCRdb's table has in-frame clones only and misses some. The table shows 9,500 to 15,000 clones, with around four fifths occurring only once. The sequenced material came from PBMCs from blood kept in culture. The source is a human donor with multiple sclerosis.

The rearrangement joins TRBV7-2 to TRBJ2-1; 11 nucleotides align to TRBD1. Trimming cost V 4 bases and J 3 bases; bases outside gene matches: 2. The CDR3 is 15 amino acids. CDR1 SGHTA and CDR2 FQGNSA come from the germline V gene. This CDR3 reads CASSSGQGGYNEQFF. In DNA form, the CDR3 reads TGTGCCAGCAGCTCGGGACAGGGGGGCTACAATGAGCAGTTCTTC.

The CDR3 here is CAWTSGGVREQYF. CDR3 in DNA: TGTGCCTGGACCTCAGGGGGGGTTCGGGAGCAGTACTTC. This chain uses TRBV30 with TRBJ2-7, with D possibly being TRBD1 or TRBD2 (7 bases each). Trimming took off 4 bases at V and 7 bases at J, with 17 bases between the two ends. The germline CDR1 and CDR2 sequences are GTSNPN and SVGIG (reference sequence). The CDR3 has 13 residues.

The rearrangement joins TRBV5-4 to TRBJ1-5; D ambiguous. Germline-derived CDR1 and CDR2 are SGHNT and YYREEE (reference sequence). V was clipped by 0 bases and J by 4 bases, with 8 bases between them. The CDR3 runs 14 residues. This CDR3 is CASSLDGKNQPQHF. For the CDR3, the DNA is TGTGCCAGCAGCTTGGACGGCAAAAATCAGCCCCAGCATTTT.

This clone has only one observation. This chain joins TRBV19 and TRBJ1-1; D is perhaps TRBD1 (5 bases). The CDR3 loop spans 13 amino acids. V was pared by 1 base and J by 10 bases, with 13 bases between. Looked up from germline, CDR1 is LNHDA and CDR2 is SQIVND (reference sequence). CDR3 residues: CASSIVTGQGAFF. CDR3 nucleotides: TGTGCCAGTAGTATAGTAACAGGCCAGGGAGCTTTCTTT.

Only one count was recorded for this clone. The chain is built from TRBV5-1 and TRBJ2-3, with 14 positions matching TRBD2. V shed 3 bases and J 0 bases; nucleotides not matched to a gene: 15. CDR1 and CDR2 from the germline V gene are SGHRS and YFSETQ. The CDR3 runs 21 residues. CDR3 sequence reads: CASSSDRTSGGLRRSTDTQYF. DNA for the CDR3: TGCGCCAGCAGCTCGGACCGGACTAGCGGGGGGCTCAGAAGGAGCACAGATACGCAGTATTTT.